The 6 T cell receptor beta chains listed next were all sequenced from one sample in a study of naive and memory T cell subsets. An equimolar mix of two oligonucleotides served as the beta constant-region primer for TRBC1 and TRBC2. Ligated cDNA was amplified by four rounds of PCR with nested alpha and beta constant-region primers and SP2. TCRdb itself ran the UMI-ligation and nested PCR reads through MiXCR, one entry per CDR3 protein. The sample has tens of thousands of distinct CDR3 sequences, around 18% seen once. Input material: effector memory CD4+ T cells from blood. Subset here: effector memory, CD45RA- CD27-. The origin of the receptors is a human donor in good health.

V is TRBV28 and J is TRBJ1-5; a weak D match, TRBD1 (5 bases). The CDR3 has 14 amino acids. From germline, CDR1 is MDHEN and CDR2 SYDVKM. V was pared by 1 base and J by 6 bases, with 10 bases between. The CDR3 nucleotides read TGTGCCAGCAGTTTATCCGGGGGTGGTCAGCCCCAGCATTTT. It is translated as CASSLSGGGQPQHF.

Turning to this clonotype: Just one base apart from a much larger clone, this may be a read error. V usage is TRBV7-8 and J usage is TRBJ2-7; D perhaps matches TRBD2 (5 bases). The CDR3 covers 17 residues. Germline CDR1 and CDR2: SGHVS and FQNEAQ. Between the trimmed V and J ends, which lost 1 base and 7 bases, there was a span of 23 bases. The CDR3 loop is CASSLVTETNQFGEQYF. Here the CDR3 DNA reads TGTGCCAGCAGCTTAGTCACCGAGACTAACCAGTTTGGGGAGCAGTACTTC.

This clonotype appeared many times. The chain carries TRBV7-9 and TRBJ2-1, with 12 bases aligning to TRBD2. Germline CDR1 reads SEHNR; CDR2 reads FQNEAQ (reference sequence). The CDR3 has 15 residues. Trimming at V came to 5 bases and at J to 6 bases, leaving 5 bases not matched to a gene. CDR3 sequence (DNA): TGTGCCAGCAGCCCGTCGGGACTAGCGGGCAATGAGCAGTTCTTC. Its protein product is CASSPSGLAGNEQFF.

This clonotype was seen a handful of times. The chain uses TRBV12-3 or TRBV12-4 and TRBJ2-7; 7 nucleotides match TRBD1. The CDR3 length is 15 residues. Trimming at V came to 3 bases and at J to 0 bases, leaving 5 bases not matched to a gene. CDR3 protein: CASSFPTGSSYEQYF. In nucleotides, the CDR3 is TGTGCCAGCAGTTTTCCGACAGGGAGCTCCTACGAGCAGTACTTC.

The chain links TRBV6-2 or TRBV6-3 to TRBJ2-1; D is perhaps TRBD1 (6 bases). Looked up from germline, CDR1 is MNHEY and CDR2 is SVGEGT. This CDR3 spans 16 amino acids. V was trimmed by 2 bases and J by 10 bases, leaving 21 bases between them. This chain's CDR3 is CASSYVSGTNSREQFF. DNA for the CDR3: TGTGCCAGCAGTTACGTTAGTGGGACAAATTCTAGGGAGCAGTTCTTC.

The rearrangement links TRBV5-1 to TRBJ2-1, with 10 bases matching TRBD2. This CDR3 region has 17 residues. V dropped 0 bases and J dropped 4; count of bases not matched to a gene: 7. Germline lookup yields CDR1 SGHRS and CDR2 YFSETQ. The CDR3 reads CASSLDKLAGKYNEQFF. CDR3 bases: TGCGCCAGCAGCTTGGATAAACTAGCGGGAAAATACAATGAGCAGTTCTTC.